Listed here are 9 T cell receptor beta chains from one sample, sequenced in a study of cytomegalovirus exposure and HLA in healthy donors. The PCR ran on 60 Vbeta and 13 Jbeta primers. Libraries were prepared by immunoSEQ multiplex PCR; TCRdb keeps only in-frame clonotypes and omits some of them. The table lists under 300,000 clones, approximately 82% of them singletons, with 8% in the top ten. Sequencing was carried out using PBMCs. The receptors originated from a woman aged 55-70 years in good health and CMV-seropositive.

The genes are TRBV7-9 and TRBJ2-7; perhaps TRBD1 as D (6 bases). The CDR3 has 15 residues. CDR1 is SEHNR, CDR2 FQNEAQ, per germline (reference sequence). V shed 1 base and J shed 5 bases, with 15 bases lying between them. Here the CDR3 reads CASSLVGPGEHEQYF. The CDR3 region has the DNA TGTGCCAGCAGCTTAGTAGGCCCAGGGGAACACGAGCAGTACTTC.

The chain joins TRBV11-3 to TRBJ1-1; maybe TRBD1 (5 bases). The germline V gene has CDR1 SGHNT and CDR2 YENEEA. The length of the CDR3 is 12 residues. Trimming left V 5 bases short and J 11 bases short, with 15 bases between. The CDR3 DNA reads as TGTGCCAGCAGCGGCAGGGCAGGTAGCGCTTTCTTT. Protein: CASSGRAGSAFF.

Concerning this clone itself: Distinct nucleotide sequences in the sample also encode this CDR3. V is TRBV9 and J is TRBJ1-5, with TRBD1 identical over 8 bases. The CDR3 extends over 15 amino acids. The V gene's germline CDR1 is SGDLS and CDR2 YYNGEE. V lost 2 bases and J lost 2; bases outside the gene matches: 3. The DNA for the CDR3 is TGTGCCAGCAGCGTCGGACAGGGAGGCAATCAGCCCCAGCATTTT. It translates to CASSVGQGGNQPQHF.

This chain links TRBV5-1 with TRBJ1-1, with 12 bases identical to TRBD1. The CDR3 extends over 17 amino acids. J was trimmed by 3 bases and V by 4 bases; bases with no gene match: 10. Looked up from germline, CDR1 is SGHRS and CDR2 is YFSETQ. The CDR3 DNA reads TGCGCCAGCAGCGCGGGACAGGGGGCGGCGGTGTACACTGAAGCTTTCTTT. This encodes CASSAGQGAAVYTEAFF.

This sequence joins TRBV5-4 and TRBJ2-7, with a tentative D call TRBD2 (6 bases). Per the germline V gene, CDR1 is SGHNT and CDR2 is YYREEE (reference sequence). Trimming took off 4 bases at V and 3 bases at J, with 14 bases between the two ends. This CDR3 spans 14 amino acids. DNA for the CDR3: TGTGCCAGCAGCGGGGACTCAGCCAACTACGAGCAGTACTTC. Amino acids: CASSGDSANYEQYF.

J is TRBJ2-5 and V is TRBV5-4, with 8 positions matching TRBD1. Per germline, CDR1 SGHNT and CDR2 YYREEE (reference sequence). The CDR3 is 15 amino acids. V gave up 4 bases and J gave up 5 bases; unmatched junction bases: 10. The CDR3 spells CASSTPDRGGETQYF. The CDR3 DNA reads TGTGCCAGCAGCACCCCCGACAGGGGTGGGGAGACCCAGTACTTC. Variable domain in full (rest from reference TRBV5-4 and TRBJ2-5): ETGVTQSPTHLIKTRGQQVTLRCSSQSGHNTVSWYQQALGQGPQFIFQYYREEENGRGNFPPRFSGLQFPNYSSELNVNALELDDSALYLCASSTPDRGGETQYFGPGTRLLVL.

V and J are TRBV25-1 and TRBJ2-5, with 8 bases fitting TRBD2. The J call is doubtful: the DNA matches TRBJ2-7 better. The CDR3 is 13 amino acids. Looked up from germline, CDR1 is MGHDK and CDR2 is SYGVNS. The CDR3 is CATGSGGSYEQYF. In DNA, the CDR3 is TGTGCCACGGGCAGCGGGGGCTCCTACGAGCAGTACTTC.

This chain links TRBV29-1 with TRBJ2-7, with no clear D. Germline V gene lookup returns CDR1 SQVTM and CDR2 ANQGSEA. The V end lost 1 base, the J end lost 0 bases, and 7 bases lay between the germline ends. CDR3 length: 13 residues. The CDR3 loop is CSVEAGFSYEQYF. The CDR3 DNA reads TGCAGCGTTGAAGCAGGATTCTCCTACGAGCAGTACTTC.

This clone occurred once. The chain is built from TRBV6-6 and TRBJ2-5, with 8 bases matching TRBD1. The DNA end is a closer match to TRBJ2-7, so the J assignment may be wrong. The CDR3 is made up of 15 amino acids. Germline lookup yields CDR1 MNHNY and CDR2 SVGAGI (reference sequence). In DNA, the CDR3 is TGTGCCAGCAGCCCACAGGGGGTAGTATCCTACGAGCAGTACTTC. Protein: CASSPQGVVSYEQYF.